These T cell receptor beta chains were read from a single sample in a study of CD4 T cells in relation to SARS-CoV-2 and coronaviruses. Libraries were prepared by immunoSEQ multiplex PCR; TCRdb keeps only in-frame clonotypes and omits some of them. The sample comprises tens of thousands of clones, 60% to 85% of which are singletons, and roughly 13% rests with the top ten. Their antigens remain unidentified. Sequencing was done on a sample of CD4+ T cells from PBMCs, cultured in vitro. These receptors were obtained from a human donor in good health. The CDR3 runs from the conserved cysteine through the conserved F or W. A D gene is named only where the DNA matches it firmly. A clone size is listed for some rows: how often the clone was seen (once, few, many), or a class if it is expanded.

V	J	D	size	DNA	CDR3
TRBV7-3	TRBJ2-2	TRBD2	-	TGTGCCAGCAGCTTAGGGGGGTCGAGCGGGAGTGTCGGGGAGCTGTTTTTT	CASSLGGSSGSVGELFF
TRBV2	TRBJ2-7	-	few	TGTGCCAGCAGTGGGGGGACATTCGACTACGAGCAGTACTTC	CASSGGTFDYEQYF
TRBV5-1	TRBJ2-1	TRBD1	-	TGCGCCAGCAGCTTAGTAGGGGACAGGGAGAATGAGCAGTTCTTC	CASSLVGDRENEQFF
TRBV7-2	TRBJ2-1	TRBD2	-	TGTGCCAGCAGCTTAAACCCAGTTCAAGCGGGGGCCGGCAATGAGCAGTTCTTC	CASSLNPVQAGAGNEQFF
TRBV3-1/TRBV3-2	TRBJ2-2	TRBD2	few	TGTGCCAGCAGCCAAGATAGACGGGAGGGGCTGTTTTTT	CASSQDRREGLFF
TRBV11-3	TRBJ2-7	TRBD1	-	TGTGCCAGCAGCTTAACGGGACAGGGGTACGAGCAGTACTTC	CASSLTGQGYEQYF
TRBV25-1	TRBJ1-4	-	-	TGTGCCAGCAGTGAATTCGGCCAGGCAGAAAAACTGTTTTTT	CASSEFGQAEKLFF
TRBV11-2	TRBJ1-6	-	-	TGTGCCAGCAGCTTAGATCTGGGAGCTAATTCACCCCTCCACTTT	CASSLDLGANSPLHF
TRBV11-2	TRBJ2-7	TRBD2	few	TGTGCCAGCAGCTCCTTCCCGCGGGGGAGCTCCTACGAGCAGTACTTC	CASSSFPRGSSYEQYF
TRBV5-1	TRBJ1-2	TRBD1	-	TGCGCCAGCAGCACGGGACAGATCTATGGCTACACCTTC	CASSTGQIYGYTF
TRBV3-1/TRBV3-2	TRBJ2-7	-	-	TGTGCCAGCAGCCAAGGGCAGGAGAGATGCTGCGAGCAGTACTTC	CASSQGQERCCEQYF
TRBV7-2	TRBJ2-3	-	-	TGTGCCAGCAGCTCCCTAGTAGGCACAGATACGCAGTATTTT	CASSSLVGTDTQYF
TRBV5-4	TRBJ2-5	TRBD2	few	TGTGCCAGCAGTACTAGCGGTTATCAAGAGACCCAGTACTTC	CASSTSGYQETQYF
TRBV6-6	TRBJ2-7	TRBD1	-	TGTGCCAGCACTCCTGGCAGGGGGCTGGAGGAGCAGTACTTC	CASTPGRGLEEQYF
TRBV9	TRBJ2-1	-	-	TGTGCCAGCAGCGTTACTGACTCTCCTAATAGCTACAATGAGCAGTTCTTC	CASSVTDSPNSYNEQFF
TRBV4-1	TRBJ2-3	TRBD1	-	TGCGCCAGCAGCCAACTGGGACAGGGGGTGGATACGCAGTATTTT	CASSQLGQGVDTQYF
TRBV6-2/TRBV6-3	TRBJ2-7	-	few	TGTGCCAGCAGTGATGACTACGAGCAGTACTTC	CASSDDYEQYF
TRBV3-1/TRBV3-2	TRBJ2-7	TRBD2	-	TGTGCCAGCAGCTGGGGACTAGTCTACGAGCAGTACTTC	CASSWGLVYEQYF
TRBV25-1	TRBJ2-7	-	-	TGTGCCAGCAGTGAAATGGGGGTCCACGAGCAGTACTTC	CASSEMGVHEQYF
TRBV19	TRBJ1-1	-	once	TGTGCCAGTAGTACACCGGGAAGGAACACTGAAGCTTTCTTT	CASSTPGRNTEAFF
TRBV18	TRBJ1-1	TRBD1	once	TGTGCCAGCTCACCACGACAGGGAGGTACTGAAGCTTTCTTT	CASSPRQGGTEAFF
TRBV5-6	TRBJ1-1	-	once	TGTGCCAGCAGCTTTTTTGTAGGGATAGCTTTCTTT	CASSFFVGIAFF
TRBV19	TRBJ2-7	TRBD2	-	TGTGCCAGTAGCCCATATATCGCTAGCGGCCAATACGAGCAGTACTTC	CASSPYIASGQYEQYF
TRBV9	TRBJ2-1	TRBD2	-	TGTGCCAGCAGCGTCGGGCTAGCGGGGGCCTACTACAATGAGCAGTTCTTC	CASSVGLAGAYYNEQFF
TRBV10-3	TRBJ2-2	-	once	TGTGCCATCAACGGACAGACGAACACCGGGGAGCTGTTTTTT	CAINGQTNTGELFF
TRBV19	TRBJ2-1	TRBD2	once	TGTGCCAGTAGTATAGATAGTCGACTAGCCTACATGGATGAGCAGTTCTTC	CASSIDSRLAYMDEQFF
TRBV7-2	TRBJ1-5	-	-	TGTGCCAGCAGCTTAGGTGGAATTAGCAATCAGCCCCAGCATTTT	CASSLGGISNQPQHF
TRBV29-1	TRBJ2-3	-	-	TGCAGCGTTGAGCGGGCGCGGACAGATACGCAGTATTTT	CSVERARTDTQYF
TRBV4-1	TRBJ2-1	TRBD1	-	TGCGCCAGCAGCCAAGATGGACAGGGGTACAATGAGCAGTTCTTC	CASSQDGQGYNEQFF
TRBV7-2	TRBJ2-3	-	-	TGTGCCAGCAGCTCCGGGGGCACAGATACGCAGTATTTT	CASSSGGTDTQYF
TRBV7-9	TRBJ2-3	-	-	TGTGCCAGCAGCTCCCTTCGGGGTGCGGGGGATACGCAGTATTTT	CASSSLRGAGDTQYF
TRBV5-4	TRBJ2-1	-	-	TGTGCCAGCAGCTTGCGGCTAGCGCAAAAAAATGAGCAGTTCTTC	CASSLRLAQKNEQFF
TRBV4-1	TRBJ2-5	-	-	TGCGCCAGCAGCCAAGAACGAGGGGGGGGTATGACCCAGTACTTC	CASSQERGGGMTQYF
TRBV19	TRBJ2-1	TRBD2	-	TGTGCCAGTAGTTCCGGGACTAGCGGGGGAAGGGAGCAGTTCTTC	CASSSGTSGGREQFF
TRBV5-4	TRBJ1-1	-	few	TGTGCCAGCAGCTTGGACAGGAGATCGCATGAAGCTTTCTTT	CASSLDRRSHEAFF
TRBV11-2	TRBJ1-1	-	-	TGTGCCAGCAGTTGGGGGACAAACACTGAAGCTTTCTTT	CASSWGTNTEAFF
TRBV7-8	TRBJ2-7	-	-	TGTGCCAGCAGCCCTGGGGGTCGTAACAGGAATCCCTACGAGCAGTACTTC	CASSPGGRNRNPYEQYF
TRBV19	TRBJ2-3	-	-	TGTGCCAGTAGTATAGATGGCGGGGGCACAGATACGCAGTATTTT	CASSIDGGGTDTQYF